This T cell receptor beta chain appears in the sequencing data of a study of blood T cells in healthy people across ages (dated by TCRdb to the mid-2010s). Notes on the research overall: In model experiments, template switching captured roughly one uniquely barcoded TCR beta cDNA molecule for every two T cells. Four age groups were formed from the donors: young (average about 15 years), middle-aged (approximately 39), aged (about 62) and long-lived (82). To avoid experimental bias, donors of different ages were spread randomly across the sequencing lanes. Two additional independent replicas of 1 million unique cDNA reads from the same blood draw were analyzed for two donors (one aged 18 to 29 and one aged 80 or older). Using deep sequencing normalized with unique cDNA molecular identifiers, the study measured how TCR beta repertoire diversity changes with age.

Library creation used 5' RACE. The sequencer listed for this sample is Illumina HiSeq 2500. The second PCR ran for about 7 to 11 cycles and used a J-beta primer mix along with a sample-barcoded 5' primer. A template-switch 5' adaptor carrying 12 random nucleotides introduced a unique molecular identifier onto each TCR beta cDNA molecule. Each sample yielded at least 3 million CDR3-containing paired-end reads. First-strand cDNA synthesis was performed from all RNA using the Mint cDNA synthesis kit, with priming by a TRBC-specific oligonucleotide. All cDNA was treated with uracil-DNA glycosylase and then went through a first 18-cycle PCR with the universal primers M1SS and BC2_uni_R. Processing in the source paper ran as follows. For normalization, 1 million high-quality reads, each with a distinct molecular identifier, were randomly selected from each sample. Reads sharing molecular identifiers were discarded rather than binned into consensus sequences. MiTCR, with a Q25 quality threshold and the strictest error-elimination algorithm, was used for CDR3 identification, clonotype clustering and error correction. A nonparametric unseen species model with Euler transformation was used to estimate lower-bound total TCR beta diversity. TCRdb reworked the public reads: Q25 trimming with fastp, MiXCR clone assembly, productive beta chains retained. CDR3 protein sequences are deduplicated, and each keeps its most common genes and DNA. The V and J calls and clone size come from TCRdb's table, not from the authors' own analysis. Across this sample there are about 1.6 million distinct CDR3 sequences, with roughly a third seen only once. The leading ten clones occupy around 11% of the sample.

CDR1 and CDR2 are drawn from the germline V gene: MRHNA, SNTAGT. The CDR3 goes from the cysteine to the phenylalanine over 15 residues. Solely the CDR3 DNA is kept, with 45 bases framed from the first base. A distance of 16 bases separates the germline ends of V and J, which lose 2 bases and 8 bases respectively. Results and caveats for the whole study, not just this receptor: There was a strong correlation between observed TCR beta diversity and the percentage of naive T cells measured by flow cytometry. Estimates of total diversity from one million sequenced T cells were regarded as lower bounds and underestimates. The CMV infection status of donors was not known, potentially confounding age-related changes in expanded clonotypes. Observed TCR beta diversity per million T cells fell roughly linearly with age, and a significant reduction was already apparent by age around 36. Bulk unsorted PBMC profiling prevented conclusive comparison of naive and antigen-experienced compartments. Compared with the aged group, the long-lived group had more naive CD4+ T cells, fewer expanded clones and increased TCR diversity, a pattern suggesting age selection.

The donors were 40 or so Caucasian individuals from Russia, aged about 6 to 95 years, who were systemically healthy. Each donor gave about 10 milliliters of peripheral blood, drawn into EDTA-treated Vacutainer tubes. Ficoll-Paque density-gradient centrifugation was used to isolate PBMCs, with at least 7 million obtained per sample. Total RNA was extracted from PBMCs with Trizol reagent, with at least 6 micrograms obtained per sample. Naive CD45RAhigh/CD27high T cell percentages were measured by flow cytometry on a PBMC aliquot from every donor. This clonotype was detected only a few times. Its binding antigen is unknown. No quality values exist for individual bases; no much larger clone is one base distant.

The receptor was isolated from a woman between 25 and 40 years old in good health. The receptor chain draws on TRBV6-4 and TRBJ2-1; TRBD2 is a weak D gene call, 6 bases matching. Sequencing was performed on blood. The CDR3 in this case is CASSDADTGGDEQFF. The DNA reads TGTGCCAGCAGTGACGCGGATACAGGCGGGGATGAGCAGTTCTTC.